What follows describes a single T cell receptor (beta chain). Its antigen is as yet unknown. This sample was included in a study of T cell responses to AZD1222 COVID-19 vaccine. About the research overall: Pooling covered second doses at about 4 or about 12 weeks. Study-level results: Repertoire collection took place solely once the T cell response had peaked. Clonal diversity was possibly underestimated; the donors were predominantly white British and more often female.

The CDR3 is made up of 10 amino acids. The V gene lost 9 bases and the J gene lost 5 bases, with 7 bases spanning the gap. CDR1 is SNHLY and CDR2 is FYNNEI in the germline V gene. The protocol was immunoSEQ multiplex PCR, while the TCRdb copy is restricted to in-frame clones and leaves out a portion. The profile shows 90,000 to 95,000 clones, just over 90% of them singletons. This receptor was taken from an adult in good health. Sequenced here: peripheral blood, sampled on day 0 of AZD1222 vaccination. The chain is built from TRBV2 and TRBJ1-1; TRBD1 might be the D (6 bases). CDR3 coding DNA: TGTGCCAGTAGGGGGACTGAAGCTTTCTTT. This translates into CASRGTEAFF. The full variable domain, in which reference TRBV2 and TRBJ1-1 provide the parts outside the CDR3, is EPEVTQTPSHQVTQMGQEVILRCVPISNHLYFYWYRQILGQKVEFLVSFYNNEISEKSEIFDDQFSVERPDGSNFTLKIRSTKLEDSAMYFCASRGTEAFFGQGTRLTVV.